This T cell receptor beta chain was sequenced during a study of blood T cell repertoires in COVID-19. Study details: Donors in the United States, Italy and Spain gave samples during acute or convalescent COVID-19.

CDR1 is MRHNA and CDR2 is SNTAGT in the germline V gene. CDR3 size: 15 residues. Per the original data handling: By means of reference gene primer amplification, nucleated cell counts were estimated. Here immunoSEQ multiplex PCR was the method, and the copy in TCRdb shows in-frame clones only, minus some. The V and J calls and clone size come from that table; D and trimming were worked out from the DNA. The table has 180,000 or so clones, over 75% seen once. Categorization into cohorts depended on clinical history that participants reported. Recovered Cohort 3 donors showed two negative PCRs, clearance, or symptom resolution. Comments on this clone: One end of the junction varies from germline; a read error may be responsible.

V gene TRBV6-4 combines with J gene TRBJ1-3, with D unclear. The receptor comes from a man over 45 who had recovered from COVID-19. The sequenced sample was PBMCs or T cells enriched from blood (not recorded which). The CDR3 DNA sequence: TGTGCCAACAGTGTGAACTTCGGCTCTGGAAACACCATATATTTT. Translating gives CANSVNFGSGNTIYF.